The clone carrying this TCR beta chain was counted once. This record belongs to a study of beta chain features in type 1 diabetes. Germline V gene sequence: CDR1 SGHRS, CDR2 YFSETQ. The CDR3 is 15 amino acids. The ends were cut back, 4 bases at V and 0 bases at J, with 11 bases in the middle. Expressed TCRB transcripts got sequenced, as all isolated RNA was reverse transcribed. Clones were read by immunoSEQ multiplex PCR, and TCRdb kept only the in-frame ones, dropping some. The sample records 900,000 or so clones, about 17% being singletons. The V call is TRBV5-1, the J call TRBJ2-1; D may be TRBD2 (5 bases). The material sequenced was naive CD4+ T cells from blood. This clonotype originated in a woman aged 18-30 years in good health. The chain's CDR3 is CASSLASNSYNEQFF. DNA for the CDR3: TGCGCCAGCAGCCTAGCTTCGAACTCCTACAATGAGCAGTTCTTC.